These 20 T cell receptor beta chains share one sample of origin, sequenced in a study of regulatory T cells. Study-wide points: Hydrophobic residues at CDR3 positions 6 and 7 were enriched in conventional CD4+ T cells of CD3G-deficient patients.

No cognate antigen is known for these TCRs. The primer mix had 52 TRBV and 13 TRBJ primers. TCRdb keeps only in-frame clones here, not all; method: immunoSEQ multiplex PCR. This sample carries over 25,000 clones, 93% of them seen once, and the ten largest clones take more than 0.75%. The sequencing input was conventional CD4+ T cells sorted from blood. The receptors were gathered from a child aged 2-15 years with CD3G deficiency.

The chain carries TRBV6-1 and TRBJ1-1; 7 nucleotides match TRBD1. J lost 1 base, V lost 4 bases, and 3 bases had no gene match. The CDR3 contains 14 residues. Per the germline V gene, CDR1 is MNHNS and CDR2 is SASEGT. In DNA, the CDR3 is TGTGCCAGCAGTGGGGGACAGCAGAACACTGAAGCTTTCTTT. It codes for CASSGGQQNTEAFF.

This chain joins TRBV5-1 and TRBJ2-2; D is uncertain. CDR3 size: 15 residues. From germline, CDR1 is SGHRS and CDR2 YFSETQ. Between the trimmed V and J ends, which lost 0 bases and 0 bases, there was a span of 6 bases. The CDR3 DNA reads TGCGCCAGCAGCTTGGCGTCGGCGAACACCGGGGAGCTGTTTTTT. It specifies CASSLASANTGELFF.

V gene TRBV28 combines with J gene TRBJ2-7; maybe TRBD2 (6 bases). CDR1 is MDHEN, CDR2 SYDVKM, per germline. CDR3 size: 15 residues. The germline V and J ends were trimmed by 4 bases and 2 bases, with 15 bases remaining between them. This chain's CDR3 is CASSSPTRGTYEQYF. The CDR3 DNA reads as TGTGCCAGCAGTTCGCCGACTAGGGGAACCTACGAGCAGTACTTC.

V gene TRBV19 combines with J gene TRBJ1-2, with D maybe TRBD1 (5 bases). Trimming took 5 bases from V and 8 from J, leaving 12 bases between them. The CDR3 extends over 12 amino acids. Germline-derived CDR1 and CDR2 are LNHDA and SQIVND (reference sequence). The chain's CDR3 is CASSSGRDGYTF. The CDR3 DNA follows: TGTGCCAGTAGTTCGGGACGGGACGGCTACACCTTC.

The chain links TRBV7-2 to TRBJ2-1; the D is unclear. CDR1 and CDR2 (germline): SGHTA, FQGNSA. The CDR3 totals 12 residues. Trimming left V 1 base short and J 6 bases short, with 4 bases between. This CDR3 is CASSLDTNEQFF. The DNA of the CDR3 is TGTGCCAGCAGCTTAGACACCAATGAGCAGTTCTTC.

The V call is TRBV19, the J call TRBJ2-2, with 7 bases that match TRBD1. Trimming took 4 bases from V and 0 from J; bases not matched to a gene: 2. The V gene's germline CDR1 is LNHDA and CDR2 SQIVND (reference sequence). CDR3 size: 15 residues. This chain's CDR3 is CASSRGTANTGELFF. CDR3 sequence (DNA): TGTGCCAGTAGTAGAGGGACAGCGAACACCGGGGAGCTGTTTTTT.

The chain links TRBV5-4 to TRBJ2-2; no clear D gene. This CDR3 has 14 residues. CDR1 SGHNT and CDR2 YYREEE come from the germline V gene (reference sequence). The V and J ends lost 2 bases and 3 bases respectively, with 8 bases between them. This CDR3 reads CASSFGSYTGELFF. The CDR3 nucleotides read TGTGCCAGCAGCTTCGGCAGTTACACCGGGGAGCTGTTTTTT. The whole variable domain, remainder taken from reference TRBV5-4 and TRBJ2-2, is ETGVTQSPTHLIKTRGQQVTLRCSSQSGHNTVSWYQQALGQGPQFIFQYYREEENGRGNFPPRFSGLQFPNYSSELNVNALELDDSALYLCASSFGSYTGELFFGEGSRLTVL.

This clone has only one observation. V gene TRBV19 combines with J gene TRBJ1-4, with D possibly being TRBD1 (6 bases). Trimming left V 4 bases short and J 7 bases short, with 19 bases between. The germline CDR1 and CDR2 sequences are LNHDA and SQIVND (reference sequence). This CDR3 is built from 16 residues. This chain's CDR3 is CASSRTHQGRSEKLFF. The CDR3 DNA reads as TGTGCCAGTAGTAGAACCCACCAGGGGCGTAGTGAAAAACTGTTTTTT.

The J gene is TRBJ2-1, the V gene TRBV6-1; D uncertain. The length of the CDR3 is 12 residues. Germline assignment: CDR1 MNHNS and CDR2 SASEGT. V was pared by 2 bases and J by 15 bases, with 14 bases between. The CDR3 sequence is CASSEILYSPFF. CDR3 nucleotides: TGTGCCAGCAGTGAAATTTTGTACTCCCCGTTCTTC.

The chain has TRBV27 and TRBJ2-3; TRBD1 matches 7 bases. The length of the CDR3 is 16 residues. V was pared by 5 bases and J by 1 base, with 9 bases of the junction left unmatched. Germline CDR1 reads MNHEY; CDR2 reads SMNVEV (reference sequence). CDR3 region: CASSRRGDRGTDTQYF. CDR3 coding DNA: TGTGCCAGCAGTCGAAGGGGAGACAGGGGCACAGATACGCAGTATTTT.

The chain uses TRBV6-1 and TRBJ1-5; the D is unclear. Trimming took 1 base from V and 0 from J, leaving 19 bases between them. The CDR3 consists of 19 residues. The germline gives CDR1 MNHNS, CDR2 SASEGT. The CDR3 here is CASSEGPRAAHYSNQPQHF. CDR3 nucleotides: TGTGCCAGCAGTGAAGGTCCTCGGGCGGCTCATTATAGCAATCAGCCCCAGCATTTT.

The rearrangement joins TRBV28 to TRBJ1-5, with D possibly TRBD1 on 6 matching bases. The V gene lost 8 bases and the J gene lost 3 bases, with 11 bases spanning the gap. The germline gives CDR1 MDHEN, CDR2 SYDVKM. The CDR3 consists of 13 residues. The CDR3 reads CASGGAPNQPQHF. In DNA form, the CDR3 reads TGTGCCAGCGGGGGGGCCCCCAATCAGCCCCAGCATTTT.

The chain links TRBV7-3 to TRBJ2-7; D possibly corresponds to TRBD1 (6 bases). CDR3 size: 14 residues. Trimming stripped 5 bases from V and 7 bases from J, with 18 bases between. Germline-derived CDR1 and CDR2 are SGHTA and FQGTGA. DNA of the CDR3: TGTGCCAGCAGCCCGCCGGACAGAGATGGAGAGCAGTACTTC. This encodes CASSPPDRDGEQYF.

The chain has TRBV28 and TRBJ2-7; D perhaps matches TRBD2 (5 bases). V was clipped by 5 bases and J by 7 bases, with 15 bases between them. The length of the CDR3 is 13 residues. From germline, CDR1 is MDHEN and CDR2 SYDVKM. The CDR3: CASSQSDFGEQYF. The CDR3 coding sequence is TGTGCCAGCAGTCAGTCGGACTTCGGGGAGCAGTACTTC.

The chain recombines TRBV6-1 with TRBJ1-4; D might be TRBD1 (5 bases). Germline V lookup: CDR1 MNHNS, CDR2 SASEGT. The CDR3 extends over 13 amino acids. Trimming took off 6 bases at V and 0 bases at J, with 5 bases between the two ends. The chain's CDR3 is CASRTATNEKLFF. CDR3 nucleotides: TGTGCCAGCAGGACAGCAACTAATGAAAAACTGTTTTTT.

The rearrangement joins TRBV28 to TRBJ1-2, with TRBD1 matching 8 bases. Germline V gene sequence: CDR1 MDHEN, CDR2 SYDVKM. CDR3 length: 12 residues. V lost 5 bases, J lost 8 bases, and 4 bases stayed unmatched. CDR3 coding DNA: TGTGCCAGCAGTCAGGGGGCGGACGGCTACACCTTC. The encoded protein is CASSQGADGYTF.

This CDR3 is CASSPGPHYGYTF. For the CDR3, the DNA is TGCGCCAGCAGCCCAGGACCTCACTATGGCTACACCTTC. J is TRBJ1-2 and V is TRBV10-2, with D unclear. In germline, CDR1 is WSHSY, CDR2 SAAADI. The V end lost 6 bases, the J end lost 3 bases, and 11 bases lay between the germline ends. CDR3 size: 13 residues.

The chain employs TRBV28 and TRBJ1-4; 8 bases are shared with TRBD1. Germline assignment: CDR1 MDHEN and CDR2 SYDVKM. V was clipped by 5 bases and J by 0 bases; unmatched bases: 14. This CDR3 has 19 residues. The CDR3 sequence is CASSPWTGSRDTTNEKLFF. DNA for the CDR3: TGTGCCAGCAGTCCCTGGACAGGGTCCCGAGATACAACTAATGAAAAACTGTTTTTT.

V and J are TRBV7-9 and TRBJ2-3; possible D gene TRBD1, 6 bases. Trimming left V 5 bases short and J 6 bases short, with 24 bases between. The CDR3 runs to 17 residues. The germline CDR1 and CDR2 sequences are SEHNR and FQNEAQ (reference sequence). The CDR3 region has the DNA TGTGCCAGCAGCAGAGATAGAAGGGGGACCGCTCCGGATACGCAGTATTTT. Its protein is CASSRDRRGTAPDTQYF.

This chain joins TRBV11-2 and TRBJ1-1; D is uncertain. Deletions cut 1 base from V and 1 base from J, with 10 bases between. CDR3 size: 15 residues. Germline V lookup: CDR1 SGHAT, CDR2 FQNNGV. DNA of the CDR3: TGTGCCAGCAGCTTAGGCCGGGCTTCGAACACTGAAGCTTTCTTT. Translated: CASSLGRASNTEAFF.